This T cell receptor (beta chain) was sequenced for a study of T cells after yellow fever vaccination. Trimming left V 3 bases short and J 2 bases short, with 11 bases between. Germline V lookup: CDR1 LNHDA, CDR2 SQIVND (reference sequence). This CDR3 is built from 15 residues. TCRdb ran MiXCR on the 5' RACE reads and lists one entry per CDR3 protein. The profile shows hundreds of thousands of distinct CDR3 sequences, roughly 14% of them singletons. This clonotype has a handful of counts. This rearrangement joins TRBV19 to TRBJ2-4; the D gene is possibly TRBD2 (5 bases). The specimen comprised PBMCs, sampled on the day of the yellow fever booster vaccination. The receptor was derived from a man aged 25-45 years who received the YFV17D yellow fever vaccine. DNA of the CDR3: TGTGCCAGTAGTATGGAGGCTTCAACCAAAAACATTCAGTACTTC. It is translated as CASSMEASTKNIQYF.